The 24 T cell receptor beta chains below all came from one sample that was sequenced in a study of identical twins. TCRdb independently ran MiXCR on the 5' RACE reads; one entry per CDR3 protein. Of about 890,000 distinct CDR3 sequences in the sample, approximately 13% were seen once. This sample also appeared in a second study, on yellow fever vaccine responses in identical twins.

Sequencing was performed on PBMCs. These receptors came from a woman aged 18-29 years in good health.

This chain joins TRBV29-1 and TRBJ2-7, with 12 positions matching TRBD1. Unmatched junction bases numbered 3, after V lost 6 bases and J lost 3 bases. CDR3 size: 13 residues. Germline-derived CDR1 and CDR2 are SQVTM and ANQGSEA. CDR3 nucleotides: TGCAGCGTGGGGACAGGGGGCTTCTACGAGCAGTACTTC. This codes for CSVGTGGFYEQYF.

This clonotype was counted only a few times. The chain links TRBV2 to TRBJ2-3; a weak D match, TRBD2 (6 bases). Germline loops: CDR1 SNHLY, CDR2 FYNNEI. The CDR3 is made up of 14 amino acids. The germline V and J ends were trimmed by 7 bases and 2 bases, with 13 bases remaining between them. As DNA, the CDR3 is TGTGCCAGCAATTGGGACTTATACACAGATACGCAGTATTTT. This encodes CASNWDLYTDTQYF.

This clonotype was detected a few times. The genes are TRBV5-5 and TRBJ2-1, with D uncertain. This CDR3 is built from 13 residues. V was clipped by 3 bases and J by 3 bases, with 7 bases between them. Germline loops: CDR1 SGHKS, CDR2 YYEKEE (reference sequence). The DNA for the CDR3 is TGTGCCAGCAGCTCCCCGGGCTACAATGAGCAGTTCTTC. As protein: CASSSPGYNEQFF.

This clonotype came up many times. The V gene is TRBV29-1, the J gene TRBJ2-1; D might be TRBD1 (6 bases). The CDR3 consists of 15 residues. With 5 bases removed from V and 0 bases from J, the gap between germline ends came to 14 bases. Per the germline V gene, CDR1 is SQVTM and CDR2 is ANQGSEA. The CDR3 is CSVTSQTGSYNEQFF. The DNA of the CDR3 is TGCAGCGTTACATCCCAGACAGGCTCCTACAATGAGCAGTTCTTC.

The chain links TRBV12-3 or TRBV12-4 to TRBJ2-1; TRBD2 might be the D (5 bases). CDR3 length: 13 residues. V was clipped by 3 bases and J by 8 bases, with 11 bases between them. DNA for the CDR3: TGTGCCAGCAGTTTTCGAGGGATATATGAGCAGTTCTTC. It codes for CASSFRGIYEQFF.

This clonotype came up a few times. This chain uses TRBV7-9 with TRBJ2-7, with D possibly TRBD2 on 6 matching bases. From germline, CDR1 is SEHNR and CDR2 FQNEAQ (reference sequence). The CDR3 spans 14 residues. The V and J ends lost 3 bases and 1 base respectively, with 10 bases between them. The CDR3 loop is CASSFMGGSYEQYF. Here the CDR3 DNA reads TGTGCCAGCAGCTTCATGGGGGGTTCCTACGAGCAGTACTTC.

This clonotype came up a few times. V is TRBV27 and J is TRBJ2-1; TRBD1 matches at 9 bases. Germline trimming cut 1 base from V and 5 bases from J; bases unmatched to any gene: 9. The CDR3 has 17 amino acids. The germline CDR1 and CDR2 sequences are MNHEY and SMNVEV (reference sequence). Here the CDR3 reads CASSLYPTGGRDNEQFF. The DNA of the CDR3 is TGTGCCAGCAGTTTATACCCAACAGGGGGCAGGGACAATGAGCAGTTCTTC.

J is TRBJ1-4 and V is TRBV7-9; D gene uncertain. Germline CDR1 and CDR2: SEHNR and FQNEAQ (reference sequence). The CDR3 extends over 13 amino acids. V lost 3 bases and J lost 2, with 4 bases in between. CDR3 residues: CASSFVTNEKLFF. The CDR3 nucleotides read TGTGCCAGCAGCTTTGTGACTAATGAAAAACTGTTTTTT.

V and J are TRBV25-1 and TRBJ2-4; D perhaps matches TRBD1 (6 bases). Trimming took 4 bases from V and 9 from J, leaving 13 bases between them. CDR1 and CDR2 from the germline V gene are MGHDK and SYGVNS. CDR3 length: 13 residues. The CDR3 region has the DNA TGTGCCAGCAGTGGGTGGGACAACGGCATTCAGTACTTC. Translating it yields CASSGWDNGIQYF.

The chain is built from TRBV20-1 and TRBJ1-5; 9 bases are shared with TRBD1. The germline gives CDR1 DFQATT, CDR2 SNEGSKA (reference sequence). CDR3 size: 17 residues. With 6 bases clipped from V and 0 bases from J, the junction kept 12 bases outside the gene matches. In nucleotides, the CDR3 is TGCAGTGCCACCCGGGGACAGGGATTATATAGCAATCAGCCCCAGCATTTT. Amino acids: CSATRGQGLYSNQPQHF.

The chain has TRBV12-3 or TRBV12-4 and TRBJ2-3; 14 bases agree with TRBD2. The CDR3 length is 16 residues. The V segment lost 5 bases and the J segment 6 bases; nucleotides outside the gene matches: 7. CDR3 protein: CASSQTSGRAGDTQYF. The CDR3 DNA follows: TGTGCCAGCAGTCAGACTAGCGGGAGGGCCGGCGATACGCAGTATTTT.

This clonotype was picked up a small number of times. The chain employs TRBV5-5 and TRBJ1-1, with D uncertain. The CDR3 length is 14 residues. Germline V gives CDR1 SGHKS, CDR2 YYEKEE (reference sequence). The V end was cut by 6 bases, the J end by 1 base, with 13 bases between. The CDR3 sequence is CASTTNPQNTEAFF. The CDR3, as DNA: TGTGCCAGCACCACGAACCCCCAGAACACTGAAGCTTTCTTT.

The sample holds a few counts of this clonotype. V usage is TRBV7-8 and J usage is TRBJ1-2; 8 bases agree with TRBD1. From germline, CDR1 is SGHVS and CDR2 FQNEAQ. The CDR3 spans 17 residues. V lost 5 bases, J lost 6 bases, and 17 bases stayed unmatched. CDR3 in DNA: TGTGCCAGCAGCCTCCAGCCCCTCCTAGACAGGGGAAATGGCTACACCTTC. It codes for CASSLQPLLDRGNGYTF.

This clonotype has more than one count but fewer than ten. V gene TRBV5-6 combines with J gene TRBJ1-5; TRBD1 matches 11 bases. The V gene's germline CDR1 is SGHDT and CDR2 YYEEEE. This CDR3 is 16 amino acids long. V gave up 4 bases and J gave up 3 bases; unmatched junction bases: 6. CDR3 DNA sequence: TGTGCCAGCAGCACGGACAGGGGGCTAATCAATCAGCCCCAGCATTTT. Its translation: CASSTDRGLINQPQHF.

The chain is built from TRBV15 and TRBJ2-7; D may correspond to TRBD1 or TRBD2 (5 bases each). From germline, CDR1 is LNHNV and CDR2 YYDKDF (reference sequence). Trimming removed 5 bases at V and 6 bases at J, with 17 bases between. The length of the CDR3 is 14 residues. The CDR3 DNA follows: TGTGCCACCAGCCAAGGGACCGAATGGGCCGAGCAGTACGTC. This translates into CATSQGTEWAEQYV.

The rearrangement uses TRBV9 and TRBJ1-4, with D perhaps matching TRBD1 (6 bases). The length of the CDR3 is 16 residues. Trimming took off 4 bases at V and 5 bases at J, with 18 bases between the two ends. The germline gives CDR1 SGDLS, CDR2 YYNGEE. The CDR3 loop reads CASSSQVRGENEKLFF. The CDR3 DNA sequence: TGTGCCAGCAGCTCGCAAGTCAGGGGTGAGAATGAAAAACTGTTTTTT.

The CDR3 loop is CASSPGLAGFSEQYV. The CDR3 DNA is TGCGCCAGCAGCCCTGGACTAGCGGGGTTTTCCGAGCAGTACGTC. The chain recombines TRBV5-1 with TRBJ2-7; TRBD2 agrees at 12 bases. The CDR3 has 15 amino acids. V was pared by 4 bases and J by 6 bases, with 8 bases of the junction left unmatched. CDR1 and CDR2 from the germline V gene are SGHRS and YFSETQ.

The chain joins TRBV2 to TRBJ2-3; TRBD1 matches at 7 bases. The CDR3 runs to 16 residues. With V trimmed by 6 bases and J by 1 base, 10 bases remained unmatched. In germline, CDR1 is SNHLY, CDR2 FYNNEI. Here the CDR3 reads CASRPGTATRTDTQYF. For the CDR3, the DNA is TGTGCCAGCAGACCCGGGACAGCTACCCGCACAGATACGCAGTATTTT.

The chain is built from TRBV5-1 and TRBJ2-5; 7 nucleotides align to TRBD1. The CDR3 totals 13 residues. Germline V gene data show CDR1 as SGHRS and CDR2 as YFSETQ. Germline trimming cut 7 bases from V and 3 bases from J; bases unmatched to any gene: 6. CDR3 protein: CASFRDREETQYF. The CDR3 DNA is TGCGCCAGCTTCCGGGACAGAGAAGAGACCCAGTACTTC.

This clonotype appeared many times. The chain links TRBV6-1 to TRBJ2-1; maybe TRBD2 (5 bases). Germline loops: CDR1 MNHNS, CDR2 SASEGT. The CDR3 sequence is 15 residues long. Between the trimmed V and J ends, which lost 5 bases and 4 bases, there was a span of 15 bases. The CDR3 bases are TGTGCCAGCAGTCCAGTCCTGAGCGGTTACAATGAGCAGTTCTTC. Amino acid sequence: CASSPVLSGYNEQFF.

The chain combines TRBV9 with TRBJ1-5; D is possibly TRBD1 (6 bases). Trimming removed 0 bases at V and 6 bases at J, with 13 bases between. Germline CDR1 reads SGDLS; CDR2 reads YYNGEE. The CDR3 length is 15 residues. CDR3 coding DNA: TGTGCCAGCAGCGTAGGGTGGGGGGCTGGTCAGCCCCAGCATTTT. Residues: CASSVGWGAGQPQHF. Using reference TRBV9 and TRBJ1-5 for the parts outside the CDR3, the full variable domain is DSGVTQTPKHLITATGQRVTLRCSPRSGDLSVYWYQQSLDQGLQFLIQYYNGEERAKGNILERFSAQQFPDLHSELNLSSLELGDSALYFCASSVGWGAGQPQHFGDGTRLSIL.

This clonotype came up a few times. The J gene is TRBJ2-7, the V gene TRBV10-2, with 10 positions matching TRBD2. The V gene end was trimmed by 3 bases and the J gene end by 2 bases; junction bases not matched to a gene: 10. CDR1 WSHSY and CDR2 SAAADI come from the germline V gene. This CDR3 region has 17 residues. The CDR3 DNA reads TGCGCCAGCAGTGATTTAGCTAGCGGGAGACCCACCTACGAGCAGTACTTC. The encoded protein is CASSDLASGRPTYEQYF.

This clonotype has at least ten counts. The V gene is TRBV15, the J gene TRBJ2-1; no firm D call. V was clipped by 5 bases and J by 3 bases, with 2 bases between them. Germline V gene lookup returns CDR1 LNHNV and CDR2 YYDKDF (reference sequence). There are 11 residues in the CDR3. In DNA, the CDR3 is TGTGCCACCAGCGGCTACAATGAGCAGTTCTTC. This codes for CATSGYNEQFF. Based on the CDR3 plus reference TRBV15 and TRBJ2-1, the full variable domain is DAMVIQNPRYQVTQFGKPVTLSCSQTLNHNVMYWYQQKSSQAPKLLFHYYDKDFNNEADTPDNFQSRRPNTSFCFLDIRSPGLGDTAMYLCATSGYNEQFFGPGTRLTVL.

The gene calls are TRBV7-8 and TRBJ2-5; a weak D match, TRBD1 (7 bases). With 7 bases removed from V and 3 bases from J, the gap between germline ends came to 24 bases. Per the germline V gene, CDR1 is SGHVS and CDR2 is FQNEAQ. The CDR3 consists of 17 residues. The CDR3: CASTRPSGGGPKETQYF. The DNA for the CDR3 is TGTGCCAGCACTCGTCCTTCCGGAGGGGGCCCAAAAGAGACCCAGTACTTC.